One and the same sample provided the 32 T cell receptor beta chains below, sequenced in a study of cytomegalovirus exposure and HLA in healthy donors. In the PCR, 60 Vbeta and 13 Jbeta primers were used. Generated by immunoSEQ multiplex PCR, the TCRdb table keeps only in-frame clones and is missing some. The sample has some 210,000 clones; about 80% are singletons. The sequencing input was PBMCs. The receptors here all came from a woman between 45 and 60 years old in good health and CMV-seropositive.

The V and J genes are TRBV25-1 and TRBJ2-5, with TRBD1 matching 10 bases. J gave up 5 bases and V 5 bases, and 14 bases lay outside the gene matches. Germline-derived CDR1 and CDR2 are MGHDK and SYGVNS. The CDR3 spans 17 residues. The CDR3 region is CASSSTTWDRGLETQYF. CDR3 DNA sequence: TGTGCCAGCAGTTCAACGACGTGGGACAGGGGATTGGAGACCCAGTACTTC.

The chain uses TRBV6-5 and TRBJ2-7; 11 bases are a match to TRBD2. CDR3 length: 15 residues. The germline CDR1 and CDR2 sequences are MNHEY and SVGAGI. Losses at the gene ends were 5 bases for V and 2 bases for J; bases not matched to a gene: 5. The CDR3 coding sequence is TGTGCCAGCAGTAAGGGACTAGCGGCCGCCTACGAGCAGTACTTC. Its translation: CASSKGLAAAYEQYF.

The rearrangement links TRBV19 to TRBJ2-1; 8 nucleotides agree with TRBD1. The CDR3 extends over 14 amino acids. The trim removed 4 bases at V and 8 bases at J, leaving 7 bases unmatched. Germline V gene sequence: CDR1 LNHDA, CDR2 SQIVND (reference sequence). CDR3 nucleotides: TGTGCCAGTAGTACGAGACAGGGGTTCGATGAGCAGTTCTTC. This encodes CASSTRQGFDEQFF.

This clone was seen a single time. The J gene is TRBJ1-6, the V gene TRBV2; D may be TRBD1 (6 bases). The CDR3 covers 15 residues. The germline gives CDR1 SNHLY, CDR2 FYNNEI. V was trimmed by 6 bases and J by 7 bases, leaving 16 bases between them. The CDR3 is CASRAGVLANSPLHF. CDR3 nucleotides: TGTGCCAGCAGGGCAGGGGTCCTTGCCAATTCACCCCTCCACTTT.

The rearrangement joins TRBV5-6 to TRBJ1-2, with D possibly TRBD1 on 5 matching bases. V was shortened by 1 base and J by 4 bases, with 11 bases between the two germline ends. Germline V lookup: CDR1 SGHDT, CDR2 YYEEEE. This CDR3 has 14 residues. The CDR3 DNA follows: TGTGCCAGCAGCTTGTGGGGGGATCCCTATGGCTACACCTTC. Protein sequence: CASSLWGDPYGYTF.

The rearrangement joins TRBV4-1 to TRBJ2-5, with 7 bases that match TRBD1. The germline CDR1 and CDR2 sequences are MGHRA and YSYEKL. The V and J ends lost 2 bases and 5 bases, in that order; junction bases with no gene match: 8. There are 15 residues in the CDR3. CDR3 sequence reads: CASSQTRGRWETQYF. The CDR3 bases are TGCGCCAGCAGCCAAACTAGGGGGCGGTGGGAGACCCAGTACTTC.

The V gene is TRBV21-1, the J gene TRBJ1-6; TRBD1, the D gene given by the table, was not confirmed from the DNA. TRBV21-1 is labeled a pseudogene. The CDR3 is 20 residues long. The CDR3 coding sequence is TGTGCCAGCAGCAAAGGTTGCAGGGGGGTTTTTAGGTCCTATAATTCACCCCTCCACTTT. Its translation: CASSKGCRGVFRSYNSPLHF.

The chain joins TRBV5-1 to TRBJ2-3, with a tentative D call TRBD1 (6 bases). The germline V and J ends were trimmed by 0 bases and 4 bases, with 9 bases remaining between them. The CDR3 sequence is 14 residues long. The germline V gene encodes CDR1 SGHRS and CDR2 YFSETQ. The CDR3 reads CASSLVPGADTQYF. The CDR3 DNA reads as TGCGCCAGCAGCTTGGTCCCAGGGGCAGATACGCAGTATTTT.

V usage is TRBV6-5 and J usage is TRBJ1-1; D gene ambiguous. CDR3 length: 13 residues. With 5 bases removed from V and 6 bases from J, the gap between germline ends came to 13 bases. The germline V gene encodes CDR1 MNHEY and CDR2 SVGAGI. CDR3 region: CASSVAGSAEAFF. CDR3 nucleotide sequence: TGTGCCAGCAGTGTAGCGGGCAGCGCTGAAGCTTTCTTT.

The rearrangement uses TRBV25-1 and TRBJ2-7; 8 bases agree with TRBD1. The germline V gene encodes CDR1 MGHDK and CDR2 SYGVNS. The junction had 5 bases not matched to a gene; V was cut back by 6 bases and J by 1 base. The CDR3 length is 14 residues. Here the CDR3 reads CASSSGQGSYEQYF. CDR3 nucleotide sequence: TGTGCCAGCAGCTCCGGACAGGGATCCTACGAGCAGTACTTC.

DNA for the CDR3: TGTGCCAGTAGTACCCTTCCCGGGGAGCTGTTTTTT. Its translation: CASSTLPGELFF. The V call is TRBV19, the J call TRBJ2-2; D ambiguous. V lost 4 bases to trimming and J lost 6 bases, with 6 bases between them. The CDR3 extends over 12 amino acids. From germline, CDR1 is LNHDA and CDR2 SQIVND (reference sequence).

The rearrangement links TRBV9 to TRBJ2-7; 9 bases are a match to TRBD1. The CDR3 spans 15 residues. V trimming: 4 bases; J trimming: 2 bases; junction bases outside the gene matches: 7. Germline lookup yields CDR1 SGDLS and CDR2 YYNGEE. The CDR3 here is CASSLGQGRTYEQYF. The CDR3 bases are TGTGCCAGCAGCCTTGGACAGGGGAGGACCTACGAGCAGTACTTC. Full variable domain (outside the CDR3, taken from reference TRBV9 and TRBJ2-7): DSGVTQTPKHLITATGQRVTLRCSPRSGDLSVYWYQQSLDQGLQFLIQYYNGEERAKGNILERFSAQQFPDLHSELNLSSLELGDSALYFCASSLGQGRTYEQYFGPGTRLTVT.

The rearrangement links TRBV9 to TRBJ2-7; a possible D gene is TRBD1 (5 bases). The CDR3 has 14 amino acids. The V gene's germline CDR1 is SGDLS and CDR2 YYNGEE. Trimming left V 2 bases short and J 1 base short, with 10 bases between. The CDR3 loop is CASSVDSGSYEQYF. The CDR3 nucleotides are TGTGCCAGCAGCGTCGACAGTGGGTCCTACGAGCAGTACTTC.

This clone was detected only once. The chain recombines TRBV6-4 with TRBJ2-3; the D gene is possibly TRBD2 (6 bases). Germline V lookup: CDR1 MRHNA, CDR2 SNTAGT. The CDR3 is 16 amino acids. Trimming shortened V by 1 base and J by 1 base, and 12 bases separated the two germline ends. Here the CDR3 reads CASSDFAAGGTDTQYF. In DNA form, the CDR3 reads TGTGCCAGCAGTGACTTTGCAGCGGGTGGCACAGATACGCAGTATTTT.

The chain uses TRBV27 and TRBJ1-4; D remains unclear. This CDR3 is built from 14 residues. The germline CDR1 and CDR2 sequences are MNHEY and SMNVEV (reference sequence). V dropped 3 bases and J dropped 3 bases, with 8 bases sitting between them. The CDR3 reads CASSFHGSNEKLFF. CDR3 sequence (DNA): TGTGCCAGCAGTTTTCACGGGTCTAATGAAAAACTGTTTTTT.

This chain connects TRBV6-1 to TRBJ1-6; D remains unclear. The CDR3 loop spans 14 amino acids. V was trimmed by 8 bases and J by 2 bases, leaving 10 bases between them. Per the germline V gene, CDR1 is MNHNS and CDR2 is SASEGT. DNA of the CDR3: TGTGCCAGCCGAGGGTTTGCCTATAATTCACCCCTCCACTTT. Translated, it gives CASRGFAYNSPLHF.

The V and J genes are TRBV2 and TRBJ1-2; TRBD1 matches 9 bases. Losses at the gene ends were 4 bases for V and 1 base for J; bases not matched to a gene: 10. Germline V lookup: CDR1 SNHLY, CDR2 FYNNEI. The CDR3 is 17 residues long. Written as DNA, the CDR3 is TGTGCCAGCAGTGCAGAGCGGGACAGGGCAATTAACTATGGCTACACCTTC. Translated, it gives CASSAERDRAINYGYTF.

This clone was seen a few times. The rearrangement links TRBV2 to TRBJ1-6, with D possibly matching TRBD1 (6 bases). Looked up from germline, CDR1 is SNHLY and CDR2 is FYNNEI. The CDR3 totals 17 residues. V gave up 5 bases and J gave up 5 bases, with 19 bases separating them. As DNA, the CDR3 is TGTGCCAGCAGTAGAAATCTTATCAGGGGAGATAATTCACCCCTCCACTTT. Translating it yields CASSRNLIRGDNSPLHF.

This chain links TRBV11-3 with TRBJ1-1; D is ambiguous. V lost 3 bases and J lost 1, with 6 bases in between. CDR1 and CDR2 (germline): SGHNT, YENEEA. The CDR3 extends over 13 amino acids. DNA of the CDR3: TGTGCCAGCAGCTTTCCAGAGAACACTGAAGCTTTCTTT. Residues: CASSFPENTEAFF.

The chain couples TRBV5-1 to TRBJ2-2; no reliable D call. The CDR3 covers 12 residues. Germline V gives CDR1 SGHRS, CDR2 YFSETQ. Trimming took 5 bases from V and 11 from J, leaving 13 bases between them. The CDR3 coding sequence is TGCGCCAGCAGTCCGCGACTGAGAGAGCTGTTTTTT. Its translation: CASSPRLRELFF.

The V gene is TRBV28, the J gene TRBJ1-2, with TRBD1 as a possible D gene (5 bases). The germline CDR1 and CDR2 sequences are MDHEN and SYDVKM. The V gene lost 8 bases and the J gene lost 7 bases, with 11 bases spanning the gap. This CDR3 is built from 11 residues. As DNA, the CDR3 is TGTGCCAGCTATGCAGGGTCTGGCTACACCTTC. Translating it yields CASYAGSGYTF.

This clone was recorded a few times. In nucleotides, the CDR3 is TGCGCCAGCAGCCAAGGGCTCCAGGGGGCTCTACAGCCCCAGCATTTT. This encodes CASSQGLQGALQPQHF. V usage is TRBV4-1 and J usage is TRBJ1-5; 8 nucleotides align to TRBD1. Germline CDR1 reads MGHRA; CDR2 reads YSYEKL. The CDR3 is 16 residues long. Trimming cost V 1 base and J 7 bases; bases outside gene matches: 9.

The chain links TRBV28 to TRBJ1-5; D might be TRBD1 (5 bases). The V gene's germline CDR1 is MDHEN and CDR2 SYDVKM. Trimming left V 10 bases short and J 4 bases short, with 14 bases between. This CDR3 spans 13 amino acids. The CDR3 spells CATGGDLNQPQHF. DNA of the CDR3: TGTGCCACCGGGGGGGATTTGAATCAGCCCCAGCATTTT.

This clone was recorded only once. V usage is TRBV9 and J usage is TRBJ2-1; D gene uncertain. Germline V gene lookup returns CDR1 SGDLS and CDR2 YYNGEE. Trimming cost V 0 bases and J 5 bases, with 12 bases left between them. The CDR3 runs to 15 residues. The CDR3 nucleotides read TGTGCCAGCAGCGTAGGTTTCGGGTCACACAATGAGCAGTTCTTC. Translated, it gives CASSVGFGSHNEQFF.

CDR3 loop: CASSSGTGGTEAFF. CDR3 nucleotide sequence: TGTGCCAGCAGCTCTGGGACAGGGGGTACTGAAGCTTTCTTT. The chain is built from TRBV11-2 and TRBJ1-1; 11 bases map to TRBD1. Per the germline V gene, CDR1 is SGHAT and CDR2 is FQNNGV. CDR3 size: 14 residues. The J segment lost 5 bases and the V segment lost 4 bases, leaving 3 bases of the junction unmatched.

The chain employs TRBV28 and TRBJ1-1, with no clear D. The V end was cut by 8 bases, the J end by 5 bases, with 9 bases between. Germline V gene lookup returns CDR1 MDHEN and CDR2 SYDVKM. This CDR3 region has 11 residues. The CDR3 loop is CASGLVTEAFF. CDR3 sequence (DNA): TGTGCCAGCGGACTGGTGACTGAAGCTTTCTTT.

The V gene is TRBV28, the J gene TRBJ2-3; 7 bases map to TRBD2. The V segment lost 2 bases and the J segment 4 bases; nucleotides outside the gene matches: 12. The CDR3 spans 17 residues. CDR1 is MDHEN, CDR2 SYDVKM, per germline. The CDR3 coding sequence is TGTGCCAGCAGTTTAGCGGGGAGGGTCTTTGGGGCAGATACGCAGTATTTT. It translates to CASSLAGRVFGADTQYF.

The V and J genes are TRBV19 and TRBJ1-4; 8 bases are shared with TRBD1. The CDR3 sequence is 15 residues long. Trimming cost V 7 bases and J 4 bases; bases outside gene matches: 8. In germline, CDR1 is LNHDA, CDR2 SQIVND (reference sequence). CDR3 region: CASNRQGRLNEKLFF. In DNA, the CDR3 is TGTGCCAGTAACCGACAGGGGCGACTTAATGAAAAACTGTTTTTT.

V and J are TRBV10-1 and TRBJ2-5; 8 bases are a match to TRBD2. V gave up 2 bases and J gave up 5 bases; unmatched junction bases: 7. CDR1 is WNHNN, CDR2 SYGVQD, per germline (reference sequence). This CDR3 is built from 15 residues. CDR3 region: CASSEVAGSPETQYF. CDR3 DNA: TGCGCCAGCAGTGAGGTAGCGGGGTCCCCCGAGACCCAGTACTTC.

The chain links TRBV30 to TRBJ1-3, with 8 nucleotides matching TRBD1. The J segment lost 0 bases and the V segment lost 6 bases, leaving 4 bases of the junction unmatched. The CDR3 covers 14 residues. Germline CDR1 and CDR2: GTSNPN and SVGIG (reference sequence). The CDR3 DNA reads as TGTGCCTGCCAGGGGGCTCACTCTGGAAACACCATATATTTT. It is translated as CACQGAHSGNTIYF. The whole variable domain, filled in from reference TRBV30 and TRBJ1-3, reads SQTIHQWPATLVQPVGSPLSLECTVEGTSNPNLYWYRQAAGRGLQLLFYSVGIGQISSEVPQNLSASRPQDRQFILSSKKLLLSDSGFYLCACQGAHSGNTIYFGEGSWLTVV.

The table lists this clone with a count of one. The chain uses TRBV6-5 and TRBJ1-5; D is perhaps TRBD1 (6 bases). The ends were cut back, 2 bases at V and 7 bases at J, with 15 bases in the middle. Germline CDR1 reads MNHEY; CDR2 reads SVGAGI. This CDR3 is 15 amino acids long. For the CDR3, the DNA is TGTGCCAGCAGTTACGGCAGGGGTTCGGGACAGCCCCAGCATTTT. The encoded protein is CASSYGRGSGQPQHF.

The rearrangement uses TRBV5-8 and TRBJ1-1, with no clear D. The length of the CDR3 is 14 residues. V was pared by 4 bases and J by 4 bases, with 14 bases between. Germline V lookup: CDR1 SGHTS, CDR2 YDEGEE. CDR3 region: CASSPWTRPTEAFF. The CDR3, as DNA: TGTGCCAGCAGCCCCTGGACTAGGCCCACTGAAGCTTTCTTT. Combining the CDR3 with reference TRBV5-8 and TRBJ1-1 gives the whole variable domain EAGVTQSPTHLIKTRGQQATLRCSPISGHTSVYWYQQALGLGLQFLLWYDEGEERNRGNFPPRFSGRQFPNYSSELNVNALELEDSALYLCASSPWTRPTEAFFGQGTRLTVV.